This entry lists 4 T cell receptor beta chains sequenced from one sample in a study of T cell responses to AZD1222 COVID-19 vaccine. TCRdb's table, derived via immunoSEQ multiplex PCR, lists solely in-frame clones and lacks some. Among 130,000 to 150,000 clones listed, more than 75% were seen once. This specimen consisted of peripheral blood, obtained on day 0 of AZD1222 vaccination. The receptors derive from an adult in good health.

V gene TRBV4-1 combines with J gene TRBJ2-1, with 8 bases that match TRBD2. The CDR3 covers 16 residues. CDR1 is MGHRA and CDR2 is YSYEKL in the germline V gene. V gave up 3 bases and J gave up 8 bases; unmatched junction bases: 12. The CDR3 protein is CASSQTPSGGLHEQFF. The CDR3 DNA is TGCGCCAGCAGCCAGACCCCCTCGGGGGGGCTCCATGAGCAGTTCTTC.

This sequence joins TRBV19 and TRBJ1-2, with TRBD1 matching over 9 bases. The CDR3 covers 14 residues. V gave up 4 bases and J gave up 6 bases; unmatched junction bases: 6. Germline V gene data show CDR1 as LNHDA and CDR2 as SQIVND (reference sequence). The CDR3: CASSRTRTGDGYTF. CDR3 nucleotide sequence: TGTGCCAGTAGTAGGACTAGGACAGGGGATGGCTACACCTTC.

With respect to this clone: Mismatch with germline at one junction end may stem from a read error. The chain couples TRBV6-6 to TRBJ1-3; no firm D call. Germline V CDR1 and CDR2: MNHNY, SVGAGI (reference sequence). The CDR3 contains 13 residues. The CDR3 coding sequence is TGTGCCAGCAGTGACTCGAATGGAAACACCATATATTTT. This codes for CASSDSNGNTIYF.

The chain has TRBV5-1 and TRBJ2-2; 10 nucleotides align to TRBD2. Trimming cost V 4 bases and J 6 bases; bases outside gene matches: 9. Germline CDR1 and CDR2: SGHRS and YFSETQ. The CDR3 consists of 16 residues. The CDR3 is CASSPASGSLAGELFF. CDR3 bases: TGCGCCAGCAGCCCCGCTAGCGGGAGTTTAGCCGGGGAGCTGTTTTTT.